The 8 T cell receptor beta chains below come from one sample, sequenced in a study of T cells in Graves' hyperthyroidism and ophthalmopathy. Amplification of TCR beta CDR3 regions was performed using RNA transcripts as template. RT-PCR in the first round (using the HTBI primer set) targeted the TCR CDR3. TCRdb called the multiplex PCR reads again in MiXCR, with one record for every CDR3 protein. This sample yields roughly 380,000 distinct CDR3 sequences, of which around 15% are seen a single time; about 5% belongs to the top ten. Sequenced input: blood. These receptors were taken from a woman younger than 35 with Graves' hyperthyroidism.

This clonotype appeared once. Being one base from a much bigger clone, this may be a read error. The chain recombines TRBV19 with TRBJ2-1, with TRBD2 as a possible D gene (6 bases). This CDR3 comprises 15 residues. CDR1 LNHDA and CDR2 SQIVND come from the germline V gene (reference sequence). The V gene lost 7 bases and the J gene lost 4 bases, with 17 bases spanning the gap. The CDR3 coding sequence is TGTGCCAGTATACCGAGGGGCGGGATATACAATGAGCAGTTCTTC. Translating it yields CASIPRGGIYNEQFF.

This clonotype came up a few times. The chain has TRBV9 and TRBJ2-7, with no clear D. Trimming shortened V by 1 base and J by 5 bases, and 16 bases separated the two germline ends. The CDR3 sequence is 15 residues long. The germline gives CDR1 SGDLS, CDR2 YYNGEE. CDR3 sequence (DNA): TGTGCCAGCAGCGTATCTCCCCTTAGCCCCCACGAGCAGTACTTC. As protein: CASSVSPLSPHEQYF. The full variable domain, rest sourced from reference TRBV9 and TRBJ2-7, is DSGVTQTPKHLITATGQRVTLRCSPRSGDLSVYWYQQSLDQGLQFLIQYYNGEERAKGNILERFSAQQFPDLHSELNLSSLELGDSALYFCASSVSPLSPHEQYFGPGTRLTVT.

This clonotype was counted a single time. The chain is built from TRBV4-1 and TRBJ2-1; TRBD2 matches 7 bases. This CDR3 has 16 amino acids. V lost 4 bases to trimming and J lost 2 bases; unmatched junction nucleotides: 8. Per germline, CDR1 MGHRA and CDR2 YSYEKL. The CDR3 nucleotides read TGCGCCAGCAGCCTAGAGGCCCTAGCGGCCTACAATGAGCAGTTCTTC. Residues: CASSLEALAAYNEQFF.

This clonotype was seen many times. V gene TRBV20-1 combines with J gene TRBJ2-7, with D tentatively TRBD1 (5 bases). The CDR3 length is 12 residues. Germline V gives CDR1 DFQATT, CDR2 SNEGSKA (reference sequence). V was cut by 8 bases and J by 3 bases, with 14 bases left in between. The CDR3 sequence: CSIQGVGYEQYF. The DNA of the CDR3 is TGCAGTATCCAGGGTGTTGGCTACGAGCAGTACTTC.

V is TRBV12-3 or TRBV12-4 and J is TRBJ1-6; D is unresolved. Trimming removed 1 base from V and 7 bases from J, with 8 bases in between. The CDR3 runs to 14 residues. In nucleotides, the CDR3 is TGTGCCAGCAGTTTAGTAACGGAGAATTCACCCCTCCACTTT. Translating it yields CASSLVTENSPLHF.

This clonotype came up many times. V usage is TRBV30 and J usage is TRBJ2-3, with a weak D call TRBD2 (7 bases). The CDR3 extends over 13 amino acids. Germline CDR1 and CDR2: GTSNPN and SVGIG (reference sequence). V lost 1 base and J 3 bases, leaving 8 bases between the germline ends. The DNA for the CDR3 is TGTGCCTGGAGTGAGGGGGGGACAGATACGCAGTATTTT. Translating it yields CAWSEGGTDTQYF. The variable domain in full, completed from reference TRBV30 and TRBJ2-3, reads SQTIHQWPATLVQPVGSPLSLECTVEGTSNPNLYWYRQAAGRGLQLLFYSVGIGQISSEVPQNLSASRPQDRQFILSSKKLLLSDSGFYLCAWSEGGTDTQYFGPGTRLTVL.

This clonotype showed up many times. The chain recombines TRBV5-4 with TRBJ2-2; D is perhaps TRBD1 (7 bases). V shed 2 bases and J shed 9 bases, with 14 bases lying between them. Germline CDR1 reads SGHNT; CDR2 reads YYREEE (reference sequence). The CDR3 length is 14 residues. CDR3 in amino acids: CASSFRGEVRELFF. In DNA, the CDR3 is TGTGCCAGCAGCTTCAGGGGGGAAGTAAGGGAGCTGTTTTTT.

There are many counts of this clonotype. The genes are TRBV5-1 and TRBJ2-3, with D tentatively TRBD2 (5 bases). Germline CDR1 SGHRS, CDR2 YFSETQ. V lost 4 bases, J lost 8 bases, and 11 bases lay in between. The CDR3 extends over 12 amino acids. CDR3 loop: CASSPGSSTQYF. CDR3 DNA: TGCGCCAGCAGCCCGGGATCCAGTACGCAGTATTTT.